The next 8 T cell receptor beta chains were all read from a single sample in a study of patients with pleural tuberculosis. TCRdb itself ran the reads through MiXCR, one entry per CDR3 protein. Found here are about 29,000 distinct CDR3 sequences, 15% to 20% of them singletons; the top ten hold about 3.7%. Material for sequencing was peripheral blood. Source of these receptors: a human donor with pleural tuberculosis.

This clonotype was observed many times. V is TRBV4-3 and J is TRBJ2-7, with D unclear. The germline gives CDR1 LGHNA, CDR2 YSLEER. There are 13 residues in the CDR3. V lost 1 base, J lost 4 bases, and 8 bases lay in between. CDR3: CASSQGQKYEQYF. The CDR3 DNA is TGCGCCAGCAGCCAAGGTCAGAAATACGAGCAGTACTTC.

This sequence joins TRBV20-1 and TRBJ1-5; D gene unclear. The CDR3 loop spans 15 amino acids. Trimming pared 2 bases from V and 3 bases from J, leaving 14 bases between. Germline-derived CDR1 and CDR2 are DFQATT and SNEGSKA (reference sequence). The CDR3 DNA reads TGCAGTGCTAGATCAACAAGGTCCGTCAATCAGCCCCAGCATTTT. Translation: CSARSTRSVNQPQHF.

There are a few counts of this clonotype. The V gene is TRBV9, the J gene TRBJ2-1; 13 bases align to TRBD2. This CDR3 has 14 residues. Germline V CDR1 and CDR2: SGDLS, YYNGEE. The ends lost 0 bases at V and 9 bases at J; junction bases unmatched: 0. This CDR3 reads CASSVGLAGGEQFF. The CDR3 DNA follows: TGTGCCAGCAGCGTAGGACTAGCGGGGGGTGAGCAGTTCTTC.

This clonotype was seen repeatedly, ten times or more. V is TRBV24-1 and J is TRBJ2-1, with TRBD2 identical over 7 bases. Germline CDR1 is KGHDR and CDR2 is SFDVKD. The V and J ends lost 4 bases and 9 bases, in that order; junction bases with no gene match: 14. This CDR3 has 16 amino acids. This chain's CDR3 is CATSDPQRGGLPEQFF. The CDR3 DNA reads as TGTGCCACCAGTGACCCCCAGCGGGGTGGTCTTCCTGAGCAGTTCTTC.

By proportion, this clonotype is medium-sized. J is TRBJ2-1 and V is TRBV27; 10 positions agree with TRBD2. This CDR3 spans 16 amino acids. Germline-derived CDR1 and CDR2 are MNHEY and SMNVEV (reference sequence). J was trimmed by 1 base and V by 5 bases; bases with no gene match: 5. The CDR3 protein is CASSPWTSGSYNEQFF. CDR3 sequence (DNA): TGTGCCAGCAGTCCCTGGACTAGCGGTTCCTACAATGAGCAGTTCTTC.

The sample holds a few counts of this clonotype. The chain recombines TRBV11-3 with TRBJ2-6; the match to TRBD1 covers 11 bases. This CDR3 is 19 amino acids long. CDR1 and CDR2 from the germline V gene are SGHNT and YENEEA. The junction had 8 bases not matched to a gene; V was cut back by 4 bases and J by 0 bases. CDR3 residues: CASSSPGDRGYSGANVLTF. The CDR3 region has the DNA TGTGCCAGCAGCTCCCCCGGGGACAGGGGGTACTCTGGGGCCAACGTCCTGACTTTC.

This clonotype was seen repeatedly, ten times or more. The rearrangement links TRBV24-1 to TRBJ2-2; D may be TRBD1 (6 bases). This CDR3 spans 15 amino acids. The germline V and J ends were trimmed by 4 bases and 4 bases, with 12 bases remaining between them. Looked up from germline, CDR1 is KGHDR and CDR2 is SFDVKD. Here the CDR3 reads CATSERTVSTGELFF. The CDR3 nucleotides read TGTGCCACCAGTGAGCGGACAGTCTCCACCGGGGAGCTGTTTTTT.

This clonotype was seen repeatedly, ten times or more. The V call is TRBV6-6, the J call TRBJ2-7; tentative D call: TRBD2 (5 bases). CDR3 size: 15 residues. Per germline, CDR1 MNHNY and CDR2 SVGAGI (reference sequence). The V gene lost 0 bases and the J gene lost 1 base, with 10 bases spanning the gap. CDR3 nucleotide sequence: TGTGCCAGCAGTTACTCGAGGGCAGGTTCCTACGAGCAGTACTTC. Translating gives CASSYSRAGSYEQYF.